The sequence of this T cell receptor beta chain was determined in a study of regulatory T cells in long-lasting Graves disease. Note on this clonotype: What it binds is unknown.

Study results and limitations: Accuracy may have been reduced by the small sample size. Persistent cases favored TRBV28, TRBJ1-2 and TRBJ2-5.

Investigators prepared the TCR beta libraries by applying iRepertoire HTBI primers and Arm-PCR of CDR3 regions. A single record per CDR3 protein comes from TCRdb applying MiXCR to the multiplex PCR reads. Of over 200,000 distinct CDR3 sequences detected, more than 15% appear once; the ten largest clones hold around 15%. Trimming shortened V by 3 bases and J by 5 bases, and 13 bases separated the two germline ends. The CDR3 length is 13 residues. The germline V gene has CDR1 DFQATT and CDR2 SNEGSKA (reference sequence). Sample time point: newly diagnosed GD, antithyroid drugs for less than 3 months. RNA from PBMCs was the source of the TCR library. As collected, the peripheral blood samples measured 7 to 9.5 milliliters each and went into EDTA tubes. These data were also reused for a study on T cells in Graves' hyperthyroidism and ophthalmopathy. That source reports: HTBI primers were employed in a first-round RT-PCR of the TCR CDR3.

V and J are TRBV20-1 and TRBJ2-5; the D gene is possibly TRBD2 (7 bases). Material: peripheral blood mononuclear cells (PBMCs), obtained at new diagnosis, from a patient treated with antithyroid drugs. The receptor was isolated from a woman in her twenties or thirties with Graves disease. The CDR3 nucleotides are TGCAGTGCTAGTCGGGGGGCGGGGGAGACCCAGTACTTC. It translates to CSASRGAGETQYF.